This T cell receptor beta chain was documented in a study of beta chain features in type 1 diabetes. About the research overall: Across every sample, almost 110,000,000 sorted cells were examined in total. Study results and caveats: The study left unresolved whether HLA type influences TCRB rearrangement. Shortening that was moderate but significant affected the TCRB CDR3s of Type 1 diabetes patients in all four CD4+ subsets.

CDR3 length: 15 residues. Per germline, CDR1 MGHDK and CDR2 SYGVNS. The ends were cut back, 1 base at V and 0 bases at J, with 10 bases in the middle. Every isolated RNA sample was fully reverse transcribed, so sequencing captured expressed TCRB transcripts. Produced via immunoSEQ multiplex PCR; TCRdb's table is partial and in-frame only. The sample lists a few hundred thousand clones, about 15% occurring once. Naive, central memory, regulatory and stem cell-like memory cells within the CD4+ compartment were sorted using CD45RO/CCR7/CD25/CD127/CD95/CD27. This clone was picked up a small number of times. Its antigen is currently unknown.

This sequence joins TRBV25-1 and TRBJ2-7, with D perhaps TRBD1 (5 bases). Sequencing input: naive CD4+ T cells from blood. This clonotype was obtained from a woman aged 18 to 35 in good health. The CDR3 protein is CASSESRAPSYEQYF. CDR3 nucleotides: TGTGCCAGCAGTGAATCCAGGGCTCCCTCCTACGAGCAGTACTTC.